The 23 T cell receptor beta chains reported below all come from one sample, sequenced in a study of technical replicates of blood from several donors. Libraries were prepared by immunoSEQ multiplex PCR; TCRdb keeps only in-frame clonotypes and omits some of them. The sample has around 58,000 clones; 80% to 90% are singletons. Material for sequencing was PBMCs. These receptors were taken from a human donor in good health. Some clones in this sample may be carry-over from other donors' samples.

The chain couples TRBV7-3 to TRBJ2-3, with 8 bases matching TRBD2. The ends lost 5 bases at V and 2 bases at J; junction bases unmatched: 6. Looked up from germline, CDR1 is SGHTA and CDR2 is FQGTGA. The CDR3 covers 15 residues. The chain's CDR3 is CASSQRGGNTDTQYF. Written as DNA, the CDR3 is TGTGCCAGCAGCCAACGGGGGGGAAACACAGATACGCAGTATTTT.

V and J are TRBV11-2 and TRBJ2-1, with TRBD2 identical over 12 bases. CDR3 length: 17 amino acids. With 0 bases clipped from V and 9 bases from J, the junction kept 9 bases outside the gene matches. Germline CDR1 SGHAT, CDR2 FQNNGV. The CDR3 DNA reads TGTGCCAGCAGCTTAGATGCGTTCACGGGACTAGCGGGTGAGCAGTTCTTC. Its translation: CASSLDAFTGLAGEQFF.

The chain couples TRBV2 to TRBJ2-4, with 9 nucleotides matching TRBD1. The CDR3 consists of 13 residues. Germline trimming cut 9 bases from V and 6 bases from J; bases unmatched to any gene: 6. The V gene's germline CDR1 is SNHLY and CDR2 FYNNEI. This CDR3 reads CARGSGQGNIQYF. CDR3 in DNA: TGTGCCAGGGGATCGGGACAGGGAAACATTCAGTACTTC. Full variable domain (missing parts from reference TRBV2 and TRBJ2-4): EPEVTQTPSHQVTQMGQEVILRCVPISNHLYFYWYRQILGQKVEFLVSFYNNEISEKSEIFDDQFSVERPDGSNFTLKIRSTKLEDSAMYFCARGSGQGNIQYFGAGTRLSVL.

The J gene is TRBJ2-2, the V gene TRBV7-2, with 7 bases aligning to TRBD2. The CDR3 is made up of 16 amino acids. CDR1 is SGHTA, CDR2 FQGNSA, per germline. Unmatched junction bases numbered 16, after V lost 10 bases and J lost 5 bases. CDR3 DNA: TGTGCCACTCCACTCGGGGGGTCACAGAGAACCGGGGAGCTGTTTTTT. This translates into CATPLGGSQRTGELFF.

This clone was seen once. The rearrangement joins TRBV19 to TRBJ1-6; D is undetermined. CDR1 and CDR2 (germline): LNHDA, SQIVND (reference sequence). CDR3 length: 15 residues. Trimming stripped 3 bases from V and 3 bases from J, with 9 bases between. CDR3 coding DNA: TGTGCCAGTAGTATCTCGAGTCGCTATAATTCACCCCTCCACTTT. Translation: CASSISSRYNSPLHF. Complete variable domain (other parts from reference TRBV19 and TRBJ1-6): DGGITQSPKYLFRKEGQNVTLSCEQNLNHDAMYWYRQDPGQGLRLIYYSQIVNDFQKGDIAEGYSVSREKKESFPLTVTSAQKNPTAFYLCASSISSRYNSPLHFGNGTRLTVT.

The chain couples TRBV7-9 to TRBJ2-7, with D possibly matching TRBD1 (6 bases). V lost 4 bases and J lost 2, with 12 bases in between. The CDR3 length is 14 residues. From germline, CDR1 is SEHNR and CDR2 FQNEAQ (reference sequence). The CDR3 DNA is TGTGCCAGCAGCTACCGGGACACTCCCTACGAGCAGTACTTC. Translating it yields CASSYRDTPYEQYF.

V usage is TRBV7-9 and J usage is TRBJ2-5, with 8 nucleotides matching TRBD1. J lost 5 bases, V lost 3 bases, and 8 bases had no gene match. CDR3 size: 15 residues. The germline CDR1 and CDR2 sequences are SEHNR and FQNEAQ (reference sequence). CDR3 bases: TGTGCCAGCAGCTTGACGGACAGGGCGGGTGAGACCCAGTACTTC. Amino acid sequence: CASSLTDRAGETQYF. Full variable domain (outside the CDR3, taken from reference TRBV7-9 and TRBJ2-5): DTGVSQNPRHKITKRGQNVTFRCDPISEHNRLYWYRQTLGQGPEFLTYFQNEAQLEKSRLLSDRFSAERPKGSFSTLEIQRTEQGDSAMYLCASSLTDRAGETQYFGPGTRLLVL.

The chain couples TRBV2 to TRBJ1-3; 11 positions match TRBD1. The CDR3 runs to 15 residues. Germline CDR1 SNHLY, CDR2 FYNNEI. V lost 4 bases and J lost 9; bases outside the gene matches: 8. The CDR3 spells CASSGTGGSRGTIYF. In DNA, the CDR3 is TGTGCCAGCAGTGGGACAGGGGGCAGCCGGGGCACCATATATTTT.

The V gene is TRBV19, the J gene TRBJ2-2, with 11 bases fitting TRBD2. The V gene end was trimmed by 1 base and the J gene end by 6 bases; junction bases not matched to a gene: 4. Germline assignment: CDR1 LNHDA and CDR2 SQIVND (reference sequence). CDR3 length: 16 residues. The CDR3 spells CASSIVSGRAPGELFF. CDR3 DNA: TGTGCCAGTAGTATAGTTAGCGGGAGGGCCCCCGGGGAGCTGTTTTTT.

This chain connects TRBV4-3 to TRBJ2-7; 7 nucleotides line up with TRBD2. The germline V gene encodes CDR1 LGHNA and CDR2 YSLEER. The CDR3 is made up of 15 amino acids. With V trimmed by 2 bases and J by 4 bases, 8 bases remained unmatched. The CDR3 sequence: CASSQSLGGRYEQYF. The CDR3 DNA is TGCGCCAGCAGCCAATCGCTCGGGGGGAGGTACGAGCAGTACTTC.

The chain joins TRBV7-2 to TRBJ2-2, with D unresolved. CDR1 is SGHTA and CDR2 is FQGNSA in the germline V gene. The CDR3 sequence is 13 residues long. The V end was cut by 3 bases, the J end by 6 bases, with 8 bases between. The CDR3 sequence is CASSFRVPGELFF. The CDR3, as DNA: TGTGCCAGCAGCTTCCGGGTTCCCGGGGAGCTGTTTTTT. The full variable domain, rest sourced from reference TRBV7-2 and TRBJ2-2, is GAGVSQSPSNKVTEKGKDVELRCDPISGHTALYWYRQSLGQGLEFLIYFQGNSAPDKSGLPSDRFSAERTGGSVSTLTIQRTQQEDSAVYLCASSFRVPGELFFGEGSRLTVL.

This clone was seen more than once but under ten times. The gene calls are TRBV15 and TRBJ1-1, with a tentative D call TRBD1 (5 bases). CDR1 and CDR2 (germline): LNHNV, YYDKDF (reference sequence). Trimming pared 0 bases from V and 11 bases from J, leaving 16 bases between. This CDR3 is 14 amino acids long. Here the CDR3 reads CATSRESGARRAFF. The CDR3 bases are TGTGCCACCAGCAGAGAGAGCGGGGCTCGGAGGGCTTTCTTT.

The V and J genes are TRBV5-1 and TRBJ2-5, with 10 bases fitting TRBD1. The CDR3 runs 16 residues. V lost 5 bases and J lost 2; bases outside the gene matches: 9. The germline V gene encodes CDR1 SGHRS and CDR2 YFSETQ. The CDR3 DNA sequence: TGCGCCAGCAGGGTTGGGACAGGGGCAGGGCAAGAGACCCAGTACTTC. This translates into CASRVGTGAGQETQYF. Full variable domain (outside the CDR3, taken from reference TRBV5-1 and TRBJ2-5): KAGVTQTPRYLIKTRGQQVTLSCSPISGHRSVSWYQQTPGQGLQFLFEYFSETQRNKGNFPGRFSGRQFSNSRSEMNVSTLELGDSALYLCASRVGTGAGQETQYFGPGTRLLVL.

The chain uses TRBV5-1 and TRBJ1-2, with 7 positions matching TRBD1. Germline V gives CDR1 SGHRS, CDR2 YFSETQ. V was clipped by 1 base and J by 4 bases; unmatched bases: 7. The CDR3 runs to 15 residues. CDR3 residues: CASSLSGTESYGYTF. CDR3 DNA sequence: TGCGCCAGCAGCTTGTCGGGGACAGAATCCTATGGCTACACCTTC.

The V call is TRBV7-7, the J call TRBJ2-5, with a weak D call TRBD2 (7 bases). CDR3 size: 16 residues. V shed 5 bases and J shed 5 bases, with 21 bases lying between them. CDR1 is SSHAT and CDR2 is FNYEAQ in the germline V gene (reference sequence). In nucleotides, the CDR3 is TGTGCCAGCAGCCAAGACGCGTGGGGGGGGCGTGAGACCCAGTACTTC. Protein sequence: CASSQDAWGGRETQYF.

This sequence joins TRBV4-2 and TRBJ1-1; the D is unclear. The CDR3 runs to 14 residues. The germline V gene has CDR1 LGHNA and CDR2 YNFKEQ. V lost 0 bases to trimming and J lost 4 bases, with 9 bases between them. The CDR3 DNA follows: TGTGCCAGCAGCCAAGAAATCGGGTCCACTGAAGCTTTCTTT. Translation: CASSQEIGSTEAFF.

The V and J genes are TRBV21-1 and TRBJ2-1; the table names TRBD1, a call not compared with the DNA. TRBV21-1 is a known pseudogene. The CDR3 is 16 amino acids. The CDR3 sequence: CASTEKGQGSYNEQFF. The CDR3 bases are TGTGCCAGCACCGAAAAGGGACAGGGCTCCTACAATGAGCAGTTCTTC.

The chain uses TRBV29-1 and TRBJ2-6; D gene uncertain. Germline CDR1 and CDR2: SQVTM and ANQGSEA. CDR3 length equals 16 residues. The V and J ends lost 5 bases and 0 bases respectively, with 14 bases between them. The CDR3 DNA follows: TGCAGCGTTTTCTCAGACATAAACTCTGGGGCCAACGTCCTGACTTTC. Its protein is CSVFSDINSGANVLTF.

The chain is built from TRBV7-2 and TRBJ2-7; a weak D match, TRBD2 (6 bases). Germline V CDR1 and CDR2: SGHTA, FQGNSA. V was clipped by 4 bases and J by 4 bases, with 17 bases between them. The length of the CDR3 is 15 residues. CDR3 in DNA: TGTGCCAGCAGCTGGCGGGGCGGAGTAGAATACGAGCAGTACTTC. Its protein is CASSWRGGVEYEQYF.

Judged by abundance, this clone is medium-sized (0.01 to 0.1%). This rearrangement joins TRBV2 to TRBJ2-3; D is unclear. The V end lost 6 bases, the J end lost 4 bases, and 8 bases lay between the germline ends. The CDR3 loop spans 12 amino acids. Germline V gene data show CDR1 as SNHLY and CDR2 as FYNNEI. The CDR3 is CASSAPADTQYF. Here the CDR3 DNA reads TGTGCCAGCAGCGCGCCCGCAGATACGCAGTATTTT.

The genes are TRBV5-5 and TRBJ1-6, with TRBD1 as a possible D gene (5 bases). CDR1 and CDR2 (germline): SGHKS, YYEKEE (reference sequence). The V gene lost 2 bases and the J gene lost 8 bases, with 11 bases spanning the gap. This CDR3 has 14 amino acids. The CDR3 reads CASSFRQGYSPLHF. CDR3 sequence (DNA): TGTGCCAGCAGCTTCAGGCAGGGATATTCACCCCTCCACTTT.

V is TRBV5-1 and J is TRBJ1-3; D unresolved. Trimming left V 0 bases short and J 0 bases short, with 10 bases between. Per germline, CDR1 SGHRS and CDR2 YFSETQ. The CDR3 covers 16 residues. CDR3: CASSLGGGISGNTIYF. The DNA for the CDR3 is TGCGCCAGCAGCTTGGGAGGCGGAATCTCTGGAAACACCATATATTTT.

In this sample, this clone turned up once. This sequence joins TRBV20-1 and TRBJ1-1; D gene uncertain. Per germline, CDR1 DFQATT and CDR2 SNEGSKA (reference sequence). The length of the CDR3 is 11 residues. V shed 8 bases and J shed 1 base, with 8 bases lying between them. The CDR3 loop is CSPERNTEAFF. For the CDR3, the DNA is TGCAGTCCGGAGAGGAACACTGAAGCTTTCTTT.